This T cell receptor (beta chain) is from a study of long-term antiretroviral therapy in people with HIV. General observations from the study: HIV repertoire CDR3 lengths ranged less widely than those of controls.

Investigators performed immunoSEQ version v3.0 at survey level. Clones were read by immunoSEQ multiplex PCR, and TCRdb kept only the in-frame ones, dropping some. The data show tens of thousands of clones, about 80% seen once. With regard to this clone: The target antigen is unknown.

The clonotype comes from a woman aged 45-60 years with HIV. This specimen consisted of unsorted PBMCs, obtained 2 years after starting antiretroviral therapy.

In DNA form, the CDR3 reads TGCGCCAGCAGCCCTAGGACTGAGTCTGAAGCTTTCTTT. Amino acids: CASSPRTESEAFF. The genes are TRBV5-1 and TRBJ1-1, with D unresolved. Trimming removed 4 bases from V and 6 bases from J, with 13 bases in between. The CDR3 length is 13 residues. Germline V gene data show CDR1 as SGHRS and CDR2 as YFSETQ.